Following are 20 T cell receptor beta chains from one sample sequenced in a study of blood T cells in healthy people across ages (dated by TCRdb to about 2015). The library was obtained by 5' RACE. This sample was sequenced with an Illumina HiSeq 2500. The second PCR ran for about 6 to 11 cycles and used a J-beta primer mix along with a sample-barcoded 5' primer. Using fastp trimming at Q25 and MiXCR clonotype assembly, TCRdb reanalyzed the public sequencing data and kept in-frame beta chains. Identical CDR3 protein sequences are pooled into one entry, listed with their most common genes and DNA. This sample comprises roughly 1,700,000 distinct CDR3 sequences, roughly 27% of them detected only once. About 8% of the sample belongs to the ten largest clones. Sequencing was performed on blood. These receptor sequences come from a woman aged 25 to 45 in good health.

This clonotype has only a few counts. The chain combines TRBV6-5 with TRBJ2-1, with 8 bases aligning to TRBD1. With V trimmed by 2 bases and J by 8 bases, 5 bases remained unmatched. This CDR3 is built from 14 residues. Germline V gene data show CDR1 as MNHEY and CDR2 as SVGAGI. The CDR3 sequence: CASSYVTGEDEQFF. The CDR3 bases are TGTGCCAGCAGTTACGTGACAGGGGAGGATGAGCAGTTCTTC.

This chain links TRBV7-2 with TRBJ1-2, with D unresolved. With 1 base removed from V and 6 bases from J, the gap between germline ends came to 18 bases. Germline values: CDR1 SGHTA, CDR2 FQGNSA. The CDR3 is made up of 16 amino acids. CDR3 in amino acids: CASSLGVNVEGHGYTF. Written as DNA, the CDR3 is TGTGCCAGCAGCTTAGGGGTCAATGTGGAAGGTCATGGCTACACCTTC.

This clonotype was recorded a few times. The chain carries TRBV18 and TRBJ1-6, with D perhaps TRBD1 (5 bases). Germline V gene data show CDR1 as KGHSH and CDR2 as LQKENI. The CDR3 covers 15 residues. The V end lost 5 bases, the J end lost 5 bases, and 13 bases lay between the germline ends. The CDR3 bases are TGTGCCAGCTCATTACCGGGACCGGATAATTCACCCCTCCACTTT. Its protein product is CASSLPGPDNSPLHF.

This rearrangement joins TRBV12-3 or TRBV12-4 to TRBJ2-2; D unclear. CDR3 size: 14 residues. V was shortened by 3 bases and J by 1 base, with 6 bases between the two germline ends. This CDR3 reads CASSFVRNTGELFF. The DNA of the CDR3 is TGTGCCAGCAGTTTCGTCCGGAACACCGGGGAGCTGTTTTTT.

This chain uses TRBV20-1 with TRBJ2-7; D is possibly TRBD2 (6 bases). Per germline, CDR1 DFQATT and CDR2 SNEGSKA (reference sequence). CDR3 length equals 13 residues. V lost 7 bases and J lost 3, with 16 bases in between. The CDR3 DNA follows: TGCAGTGGAACGGCGGGACTGATCTACGAGCAGTACTTC. This codes for CSGTAGLIYEQYF.

This clonotype was picked up a small number of times. The V gene is TRBV12-3 or TRBV12-4, the J gene TRBJ2-2; perhaps D is TRBD1 or TRBD2 (5 bases each). V lost 2 bases and J lost 3, with 13 bases in between. The CDR3 contains 16 residues. In nucleotides, the CDR3 is TGTGCCAGCAGTTTAATTCGGGGACGCTACACCGGGGAGCTGTTTTTT. This encodes CASSLIRGRYTGELFF.

The chain links TRBV4-1 to TRBJ2-3; perhaps D is TRBD1 or TRBD2 (6 bases each). This CDR3 has 16 residues. CDR1 MGHRA and CDR2 YSYEKL come from the germline V gene. V was clipped by 4 bases and J by 4 bases, with 18 bases between them. The CDR3 spells CASSLGGRGGADTQYF. The DNA of the CDR3 is TGCGCCAGCAGCCTCGGGGGCCGTGGGGGAGCAGATACGCAGTATTTT.

This clonotype was found a few times. The chain joins TRBV3-1 to TRBJ2-7; 12 positions agree with TRBD2. The germline V gene has CDR1 LGHDT and CDR2 YNNKEL (reference sequence). The trim removed 4 bases at V and 5 bases at J, leaving 6 bases unmatched. This CDR3 is 15 amino acids long. The CDR3 region is CASSLLTSGGHEQYF. Here the CDR3 DNA reads TGTGCCAGCAGCCTCTTGACTAGCGGGGGACACGAGCAGTACTTC.

This rearrangement joins TRBV25-1 to TRBJ2-4; the D is unclear. This CDR3 has 11 residues. With 2 bases removed from V and 8 bases from J, the gap between germline ends came to 4 bases. CDR1 and CDR2 from the germline V gene are MGHDK and SYGVNS. The chain's CDR3 is CASSEGYIQYF. The CDR3, as DNA: TGTGCCAGCAGTGAAGGGTACATTCAGTACTTC.

With respect to this clonotype: The junction departs from the called germline gene at one end, perhaps through a read error. This chain links TRBV7-9 with TRBJ1-5; D may be TRBD1 (6 bases). The CDR3 is made up of 14 amino acids. Germline CDR1 and CDR2: SEHNR and FQNEAQ (reference sequence). This chain's CDR3 is CTSSFTGSAQPQHF. DNA of the CDR3: TGTACCAGCAGCTTCACAGGGTCAGCTCAGCCCCAGCATTTT.

This clonotype was recorded many times. The chain carries TRBV10-2 and TRBJ2-7, with D unresolved. The CDR3 sequence is 13 residues long. V lost 11 bases to trimming and J lost 0 bases, with 14 bases between them. The germline gives CDR1 WSHSY, CDR2 SAAADI. The CDR3, as DNA: TGCGCCTCCAGTCGGAGTGGCTCCTACGAGCAGTACTTC. It is translated as CASSRSGSYEQYF.

The chain combines TRBV20-1 with TRBJ2-1, with TRBD2 identical over 12 bases. This CDR3 is built from 16 residues. Germline CDR1 is DFQATT and CDR2 is SNEGSKA (reference sequence). V was pared by 6 bases and J by 9 bases, with 15 bases of the junction left unmatched. The CDR3: CSAPPRASGRASEQFF. For the CDR3, the DNA is TGCAGTGCCCCACCCCGGGCTAGCGGGAGGGCTAGTGAGCAGTTCTTC.

This chain joins TRBV24-1 and TRBJ1-1; D remains ambiguous. The CDR3 is made up of 16 amino acids. V gave up 1 base and J gave up 2 bases, with 13 bases separating them. Germline CDR1 is KGHDR and CDR2 is SFDVKD. CDR3 DNA: TGTGCCACCAGTGATTTAGCGGCGGGCGGTAACACTGAAGCTTTCTTT. Protein: CATSDLAAGGNTEAFF.

This clonotype appeared a few times. The V call is TRBV24-1, the J call TRBJ1-4; tentative D call: TRBD1 (5 bases). Germline CDR1 KGHDR, CDR2 SFDVKD. Trimming removed 4 bases from V and 8 bases from J, with 19 bases in between. This CDR3 contains 16 residues. Here the CDR3 DNA reads TGTGCCACCAGTGACGAGAGGACAACTGGGGCAGAAAAACTGTTTTTT. It specifies CATSDERTTGAEKLFF.

The chain uses TRBV3-1 and TRBJ2-1; 7 positions match TRBD2. CDR1 LGHDT and CDR2 YNNKEL come from the germline V gene (reference sequence). V trimming: 0 bases; J trimming: 13 bases; junction bases outside the gene matches: 18. The CDR3 totals 17 residues. This CDR3 reads CASSQEDSGRYQETQFF. The CDR3 DNA sequence: TGTGCCAGCAGCCAAGAAGATTCCGGGAGGTACCAAGAGACCCAGTTCTTC.

This clonotype was seen a handful of times. The chain recombines TRBV9 with TRBJ2-1; TRBD1 or TRBD2 may be the D gene (6 bases each). CDR1 and CDR2 from the germline V gene are SGDLS and YYNGEE. The CDR3 is 15 residues long. Trimming left V 0 bases short and J 8 bases short, with 15 bases between. The CDR3 DNA reads as TGTGCCAGCAGCGTAGGCTGGGGGGCCGTAGATGAGCAGTTCTTC. Residues: CASSVGWGAVDEQFF.

The chain combines TRBV20-1 with TRBJ1-2, with D tentatively TRBD1 (5 bases). V was shortened by 4 bases and J by 0 bases, with 18 bases between the two germline ends. The CDR3 runs 16 residues. From germline, CDR1 is DFQATT and CDR2 SNEGSKA (reference sequence). CDR3 DNA sequence: TGCAGTGCTACACGCTCTGGACAAGACTCTAACTATGGCTACACCTTC. It is translated as CSATRSGQDSNYGYTF.

The rearrangement joins TRBV4-1 to TRBJ2-1, with 8 bases that match TRBD1. CDR1 and CDR2 (germline): MGHRA, YSYEKL. V was clipped by 0 bases and J by 6 bases; unmatched bases: 7. The CDR3 is 16 amino acids. The CDR3 spells CASSQDPTGGINEQFF. CDR3 sequence (DNA): TGCGCCAGCAGCCAAGATCCTACAGGGGGAATCAATGAGCAGTTCTTC.

This clonotype was seen at least ten times. The chain links TRBV28 to TRBJ1-4; D gene ambiguous. This CDR3 spans 13 amino acids. The germline V and J ends were trimmed by 3 bases and 5 bases, with 7 bases remaining between them. Germline CDR1 and CDR2: MDHEN and SYDVKM. The CDR3 here is CASSLRQNEKLFF. The DNA of the CDR3 is TGTGCCAGCAGTTTGCGCCAGAATGAAAAACTGTTTTTT.

This clonotype was found a few times. The chain carries TRBV29-1 and TRBJ1-1, with a possible D match to TRBD1 (6 bases). Germline CDR1 is SQVTM and CDR2 is ANQGSEA. V gave up 5 bases and J gave up 6 bases, with 10 bases separating them. There are 11 residues in the CDR3. CDR3 coding DNA: TGCAGCGTTCTCCGGACAGCTGAAGCTTTCTTT. Protein sequence: CSVLRTAEAFF.